Listed below are T cell receptor beta chains from one sample, sequenced in a study of a mutant IDH1 vaccine in newly diagnosed glioma. Only in-frame clones appear in the TCRdb table, and some are missing; sequencing was by immunoSEQ multiplex PCR. There are roughly 51,000 clones in the sample; 86% occur only once, and about 2.4% lies in the top ten. The material was PBMCs, obtained from a glioma patient treated with radiotherapy, temozolomide or both. These receptors were taken from a man between 40 and 49 years old with glioma. CDR3s include the opening cysteine and the closing phenylalanine or tryptophan. The order of the fields is J gene, D gene, V gene, clone size, CDR3 protein, CDR3 DNA. A D gene is named only where the DNA matches it firmly. Clone size appears in some rows only: once, few, many, or a class for an expanded clone.

TRBJ2-7 | TRBD2 | TRBV6-5 | - | CATVAGGGEQYF | TGTGCCACCGTAGCGGGAGGTGGGGAGCAGTACTTC
TRBJ2-3 | TRBD2 | TRBV6-6 | - | CASSYGFAGAQYF | TGTGCCAGCAGTTACGGGTTCGCGGGAGCCCAGTATTTT
TRBJ2-5 | - | TRBV6-5 | - | CASSYSSGTETQYF | TGTGCCAGCAGTTACTCGAGCGGTACGGAGACCCAGTACTTC
TRBJ2-1 | TRBD2 | TRBV6-5 | - | CASSSGTSTGEEQFF | TGTGCCAGCAGTTCCGGGACTAGCACAGGGGAGGAGCAGTTCTTC
TRBJ2-7 | TRBD2 | TRBV5-4 | - | CASSPRLATTYEQYF | TGTGCCAGCAGCCCGAGACTAGCGACAACCTACGAGCAGTACTTC
TRBJ1-1 | TRBD1 | TRBV10-3 | once | CAIRDREGTEAFF | TGTGCCATCAGAGACAGGGAGGGAACTGAAGCTTTCTTT
TRBJ2-5 | - | TRBV21-1 | - | CASSKVLGQEYQETQYF | TGTGCCAGCAGCAAAGTCTTAGGGCAGGAGTACCAAGAGACCCAGTACTTC
TRBJ1-2 | TRBD1 | TRBV29-1 | - | CSVVGMTGNYGYTF | TGCAGCGTCGTCGGCATGACAGGGAACTATGGCTACACCTTC
TRBJ1-4 | - | TRBV7-2 | - | CASSSYSFGTTNEKLFF | TGTGCCAGCAGTTCTTACTCCTTTGGCACAACTAATGAAAAACTGTTTTTT
TRBJ1-1 | TRBD1 | TRBV6-1 | - | CASKGQMNTEAFF | TGTGCCAGCAAGGGACAGATGAACACTGAAGCTTTCTTT
TRBJ2-3 | TRBD2 | TRBV9 | - | CASSASGRGPDTQYF | TGTGCCAGCAGCGCTAGCGGGAGGGGGCCGGATACGCAGTATTTT
TRBJ2-7 | - | TRBV2 | - | CASSPSSYEQYF | TGTGCCAGCAGCCCGAGCTCCTACGAGCAGTACTTC
TRBJ2-3 | TRBD2 | TRBV6-6 | - | CASRLAGSTDTQYF | TGTGCCAGCAGACTAGCGGGTTCCACAGATACGCAGTATTTT
TRBJ1-4 | TRBD1 | TRBV25-1 | - | CASRRGQNEKLFF | TGTGCCAGCAGGAGGGGACAGAACGAAAAACTGTTTTTT
TRBJ2-7 | TRBD2 | TRBV6-6 | - | CASSGTSGKGYEQYF | TGTGCCAGCAGTGGGACTAGCGGGAAAGGTTACGAGCAGTACTTC
TRBJ2-3 | - | TRBV7-3 | - | CASKAGSGTDTQYF | TGTGCCAGCAAAGCCGGAAGCGGCACAGATACGCAGTATTTT
TRBJ1-5 | - | TRBV7-2 | - | CASSQWTNQPQHF | TGTGCCAGCAGCCAGTGGACCAATCAGCCCCAGCATTTT
TRBJ1-2 | TRBD1 | TRBV7-2 | - | CASSLDRGNGYTF | TGTGCCAGCAGCCTCGACAGGGGGAACGGCTACACCTTC
TRBJ2-7 | - | TRBV27 | - | CASSRGFPDEQYF | TGTGCCAGCTCGAGGGGGTTCCCGGACGAGCAGTACTTC
TRBJ2-2 | - | TRBV9 | - | CASSVAFSNTGELFF | TGTGCCAGCAGCGTCGCATTTTCGAACACCGGGGAGCTGTTTTTT
TRBJ2-7 | - | TRBV4-2 | - | CASSQRAYEQYF | TGTGCCAGCAGTCAAAGAGCCTACGAGCAGTACTTC
TRBJ2-7 | - | TRBV11-2 | - | CASSLGQSYNEQYF | TGTGCCAGCAGCCTCGGACAGTCGTATAACGAGCAGTACTTC
TRBJ1-4 | - | TRBV19 | - | CASRPKSGSSTNEKLFF | TGTGCCAGTAGACCTAAATCGGGCAGCTCAACTAATGAAAAACTGTTTTTT
TRBJ1-5 | - | TRBV2 | - | CASRRFGTQPQHF | TGTGCCAGCAGAAGGTTCGGGACCCAGCCCCAGCATTTT
TRBJ2-6 | - | TRBV5-1 | - | CASSLAVRVGANVLTF | TGCGCCAGCAGCTTGGCAGTTCGGGTTGGGGCCAACGTCCTGACTTTC
TRBJ2-7 | TRBD2 | TRBV5-4 | - | CASSLRASGGYEQYF | TGTGCCAGCAGCTTGAGGGCTAGCGGGGGCTACGAGCAGTACTTC
TRBJ1-5 | - | TRBV7-3 | - | CASSIQGGSAQHF | TGTGCCAGCAGCATCCAGGGAGGGTCAGCCCAGCATTTT
TRBJ2-5 | - | TRBV2 | - | CASSMTNPRETQYF | TGTGCCAGCAGTATGACCAACCCGCGAGAGACCCAGTACTTC
TRBJ2-5 | - | TRBV11-2 | - | CASSTGGYQETQYF | TGTGCCAGCAGCACTGGGGGGTACCAAGAGACCCAGTACTTC
TRBJ2-7 | - | TRBV18 | - | CASTAVVGRYEQYF | TGTGCCAGCACCGCAGTGGTGGGTCGGTACGAGCAGTACTTC
TRBJ2-1 | - | TRBV7-9 | - | CASSSLRVPLEFF | TGTGCCAGCAGCTCCCTGAGGGTCCCACTTGAGTTCTTC
TRBJ1-1 | - | TRBV7-3 | - | CASSFRQDPEAFF | TGTGCCAGCAGCTTTAGACAGGACCCTGAAGCTTTCTTT
TRBJ2-7 | TRBD2 | TRBV7-9 | - | CASSSAGAFYEQYF | TGTGCCAGCAGCTCAGCGGGAGCGTTCTACGAGCAGTACTTC
TRBJ2-5 | TRBD2 | TRBV5-5 | - | CASSLVLAGSMGAQETQYF | TGTGCCAGCAGCTTGGTTCTAGCGGGGTCTATGGGGGCCCAAGAGACCCAGTACTTC
TRBJ2-3 | TRBD2 | TRBV2 | - | CASREGLAEGGTQYF | TGTGCCAGCAGGGAGGGACTAGCGGAGGGGGGGACGCAGTATTTT
TRBJ2-4 | TRBD1 | TRBV7-8 | - | CASSARQGARAKNIQYF | TGTGCCAGCAGCGCCCGACAGGGGGCGCGGGCCAAAAACATTCAGTACTTC
TRBJ2-3 | - | TRBV5-4 | - | CASSLQGRADTQYF | TGTGCCAGCAGCTTGCAGGGGCGCGCAGATACGCAGTATTTT
TRBJ1-2 | - | TRBV7-2 | - | CASSLSSATPGGYTF | TGTGCCAGCAGCTTAAGCAGTGCGACCCCCGGGGGCTACACCTTC
TRBJ1-4 | - | TRBV19 | - | CASSIAQVNEKLFF | TGTGCCAGTAGTATTGCGCAGGTTAATGAAAAACTGTTTTTT
TRBJ1-5 | - | TRBV6-1 | - | CASRLHQPQHF | TGTGCCAGCCGATTACATCAGCCCCAGCATTTT
TRBJ1-5 | - | TRBV6-7 | - | CASSYPWRGGKQPQHF | TGTGCCAGCAGTTACCCCTGGCGGGGAGGAAAGCAGCCCCAGCATTTT
TRBJ1-1 | TRBD1 | TRBV19 | once | CASSNNPRTGEAFF | TGTGCCAGTAGTAATAACCCCAGGACAGGTGAAGCTTTCTTT
TRBJ1-5 | - | TRBV6-5 | - | CASRPDGRFGQPQHF | TGTGCCAGCAGGCCGGACGGAAGATTCGGACAGCCCCAGCATTTT
TRBJ2-7 | - | TRBV20-1 | - | CSARLNGEQYF | TGCAGTGCTAGATTAAACGGGGAGCAGTACTTC
TRBJ1-5 | - | TRBV4-2 | few | CASSQAAEVIGRTAQHF | TGTGCCAGCAGCCAAGCGGCGGAGGTGATCGGGAGAACGGCCCAGCATTTT
TRBJ2-7 | TRBD2 | TRBV19 | - | CASSHRGTSGSYEQYF | TGTGCCAGTAGTCATAGGGGTACTAGCGGGAGTTACGAGCAGTACTTC
TRBJ1-2 | TRBD1 | TRBV6-6 | few | CASSFLRGSNYGYTF | TGTGCCAGCAGTTTCCTCAGGGGGAGTAACTATGGCTACACCTTC
TRBJ2-1 | - | TRBV5-4 | once | CASSLPLASYNEQFF | TGTGCCAGCAGCTTACCACTAGCATCTTACAATGAGCAGTTCTTC
TRBJ1-1 | - | TRBV14 | few | CASSQANTEAFF | TGTGCCAGCAGCCAAGCAAACACTGAAGCTTTCTTT
TRBJ2-7 | - | TRBV7-2 | - | CASSLKSGPGAGQYF | TGTGCCAGCAGCTTAAAAAGCGGTCCGGGGGCGGGGCAGTACTTC
TRBJ1-6 | - | TRBV2 | - | CASRAMSSYNSPLHF | TGTGCCAGCCGGGCGATGAGCTCCTATAATTCACCCCTCCACTTT
TRBJ2-1 | - | TRBV6-4 | - | CASSDYSRDEQFF | TGTGCCAGCAGTGACTATTCAAGGGATGAGCAGTTCTTC